This TCR beta chain was profiled in a study of blood T cell repertoires in COVID-19 (dated by TCRdb to about 2020). Study-level background: Samples covering the acute and convalescent phases of COVID-19 were provided by collaborators in the United States, Italy and Spain. The prospective study material was composed of cDNA or gDNA derived from T cells, B-cell-depleted T cells, or PBMCs. Deeply sampled blood TCRbeta repertoires from subjects exposed to, actively infected with, or recovered from COVID-19 were included in the dataset. The repertoires were made available in a free public database intended to serve as a resource for research on the immune response to SARS-CoV-2. Samples came from the ongoing ImmuneRACE study (first 160 participants) plus 1,254 subjects from 6 global collaborators. Nearly every sample came with metadata listing a de-identified subject ID, COVID-19 status, age in years and sex. Where available, HLA class I and class II types were taken from metadata supplied by the sample provider and were not determined by assay-based typing.

The immunoSEQ Assay, a bias-controlled multiplex PCR, was used to amplify TCRbeta CDR3 regions from genomic DNA. In the paper's pipeline: Nucleated cell counts per sample were estimated from amplification of reference gene primers within the assay. To quantify the absolute abundance of each unique TCRbeta CDR3 rearrangement, sequence reads were collapsed and filtered. For each sample, productive Simpson clonality was calculated as the square root of Simpson's diversity index across productive rearrangements. TCRdb carries this immuneACCESS record with in-frame sequences only. Its versions omit some clonotypes, under half of them owing to an unresolved V gene in the studies checked, with the rest unexplained. V and J calls plus clone size are reproduced from that table; the DNA served to infer D and trimming. This sample gives 470,000 or so clones in total; 80% to 90% of them show up just once. The ten largest account for roughly 3.2% of the sample.

V loses 1 base at its end and J loses 3 bases; junction bases beyond the gene matches: 11. As encoded in the germline V gene, CDR1 is SGDLS while CDR2 is YYNGEE. The CDR3 runs 19 residues from the cysteine to the phenylalanine. The entry retains the CDR3 DNA only, 57 bases that are in frame from base 1. Beyond this particular receptor, the publication reports: Clinical and demographic metadata were provided uncurated, with the amount varying by source and participant.

The collaborating institutions used their own protocols to collect whole blood in K2EDTA tubes. For TCRbeta analysis, collaborators shipped samples as frozen whole blood, isolated PBMCs, or DNA extracted from either of those sample types. This clone has just one count. Its antigen is unknown. The sample holds no much larger clone one base away, and base qualities are not on file. This TCR was recovered from a human donor in a cohort sampled during active COVID-19. This chain is built from TRBV9 and TRBJ2-2; 11 central bases correspond to TRBD2. The sequencing sample was made of peripheral blood. This receptor carries the CDR3 CASSVPNGLLAGDTGELFF. The bases read TGTGCCAGCAGCGTACCCAATGGGTTACTAGCGGGAGACACCGGGGAGCTGTTTTTT.